A single sample is the source of the 20 T cell receptor beta chains below, sequenced in a study of type 1 regulatory T cells. TCRdb fed the reads into MiXCR, producing one record per CDR3 protein. The table lists under 85,000 distinct CDR3 sequences, around 49% of them singletons. Their antigens remain unidentified. The sample comprised cultured non-Tr1 T cells, either the whole culture or a sorted T cell fraction (not recorded which). All receptors derive from a human donor in good health.

This clonotype has at least ten counts. This rearrangement joins TRBV7-2 to TRBJ1-2, with D tentatively TRBD1 (6 bases). Trimming stripped 4 bases from V and 2 bases from J, with 23 bases between. The CDR3 extends over 18 amino acids. Germline V gene sequence: CDR1 SGHTA, CDR2 FQGNSA. CDR3 in DNA: TGTGCCAGCAGCTCCGGGTGGGCAGGGGAAAGGTTAAACTATGGCTACACCTTC. Protein sequence: CASSSGWAGERLNYGYTF.

The chain employs TRBV12-3 or TRBV12-4 and TRBJ1-1; D gene uncertain. This CDR3 spans 13 amino acids. The V gene lost 8 bases and the J gene lost 1 base, with 11 bases spanning the gap. The CDR3 protein is CASALATNTEAFF. CDR3 DNA: TGTGCCAGCGCCCTGGCGACGAACACTGAAGCTTTCTTT.

V is TRBV28 and J is TRBJ2-7; TRBD1 or TRBD2 may be the D gene (5 bases each). Per the germline V gene, CDR1 is MDHEN and CDR2 is SYDVKM. The CDR3 sequence is 17 residues long. The V end lost 4 bases, the J end lost 2 bases, and 21 bases lay between the germline ends. In DNA form, the CDR3 reads TGTGCCAGCAGTTACCCCCTGGAGTGGGGGTCCACCTACGAGCAGTACTTC. This gives the protein CASSYPLEWGSTYEQYF. The full variable domain, rest sourced from reference TRBV28 and TRBJ2-7, is DVKVTQSSRYLVKRTGEKVFLECVQDMDHENMFWYRQDPGLGLRLIYFSYDVKMKEKGDIPEGYSVSREKKERFSLILESASTNQTSMYLCASSYPLEWGSTYEQYFGPGTRLTVT.

This clonotype is judged medium-sized. The chain employs TRBV7-2 and TRBJ2-3, with 8 bases lining up with TRBD2. CDR3 size: 17 residues. Germline values: CDR1 SGHTA, CDR2 FQGNSA. The J segment lost 2 bases and the V segment lost 4 bases, leaving 11 bases of the junction unmatched. This chain's CDR3 is CASSSLRGGGITDTQYF. CDR3 bases: TGTGCCAGCAGCTCACTCCGGGGCGGGGGGATCACAGATACGCAGTATTTT.

V usage is TRBV4-2 and J usage is TRBJ2-7; perhaps TRBD1 as D (6 bases). The CDR3 consists of 16 residues. Trimming left V 4 bases short and J 4 bases short, with 20 bases between. CDR1 is LGHNA and CDR2 is YNFKEQ in the germline V gene. CDR3 amino acids: CASSPSRDNPSYEQYF. In DNA, the CDR3 is TGTGCCAGCAGCCCGTCCCGGGACAACCCCTCATACGAGCAGTACTTC.

Here the CDR3 reads CASSETGGGRNNEQFF. The CDR3, as DNA: TGCGCCAGCAGTGAGACGGGCGGGGGCAGGAACAATGAGCAGTTCTTC. This chain joins TRBV10-2 and TRBJ2-1; tentatively, D is TRBD2 (7 bases). Trimming took off 2 bases at V and 5 bases at J, with 16 bases between the two ends. CDR1 is WSHSY and CDR2 is SAAADI in the germline V gene. CDR3 length: 16 residues.

The gene calls are TRBV19 and TRBJ2-7; D unclear. Trimming shortened V by 6 bases and J by 3 bases, and 12 bases separated the two germline ends. CDR3 size: 13 residues. Looked up from germline, CDR1 is LNHDA and CDR2 is SQIVND (reference sequence). As DNA, the CDR3 is TGTGCCAGTAGCCCTCAGGCATTCTACGAGCAGTACTTC. Amino acids: CASSPQAFYEQYF.

V and J are TRBV21-1 and TRBJ2-2. TRBV21-1 counts as a pseudogene. The CDR3 sequence is 17 residues long. The CDR3 loop is CASSKYRSRLTTGELFF. CDR3 DNA: TGTGCCAGCAGCAAGTATAGGAGCAGGCTGACCACCGGGGAGCTGTTTTTT.

The V gene is TRBV4-2, the J gene TRBJ2-7; 9 bases are shared with TRBD1. The CDR3 is 19 amino acids. V shed 0 bases, J shed 2 bases, and the junction held 14 bases outside the gene matches. Germline values: CDR1 LGHNA, CDR2 YNFKEQ. In DNA, the CDR3 is TGTGCCAGCAGCCAAGAGAGAGGCCGGGACAGGGAGATTCCCTACGAGCAGTACTTC. Protein: CASSQERGRDREIPYEQYF.

This clonotype was detected only a few times. A read error may account for a junction end that differs from germline. The chain links TRBV29-1 to TRBJ1-1, with D unclear. Looked up from germline, CDR1 is SQVTM and CDR2 is ANQGSEA. This CDR3 has 13 amino acids. The CDR3 sequence: CSVDGLRNSEAFF. CDR3 in DNA: TGCAGCGTCGACGGGCTTAGGAACTCTGAAGCTTTCTTT.

This chain uses TRBV3-1 with TRBJ1-2, with unresolved D. Germline V gene lookup returns CDR1 LGHDT and CDR2 YNNKEL (reference sequence). Trimming pared 4 bases from V and 0 bases from J, leaving 27 bases between. There are 20 residues in the CDR3. In DNA form, the CDR3 reads TGTGCCAGCAGCCCGCAAGAGGGCCGGTTTGGTCGTCGACCTAACTATGGCTACACCTTC. Amino acid sequence: CASSPQEGRFGRRPNYGYTF.

This clonotype was seen a few times. The chain combines TRBV19 with TRBJ1-2, with D tentatively TRBD1 (5 bases). CDR3 length: 13 amino acids. Germline loops: CDR1 LNHDA, CDR2 SQIVND (reference sequence). Trimming pared 7 bases from V and 5 bases from J, leaving 14 bases between. DNA of the CDR3: TGTGCCAGTACCGGTAGACAGCCTTATGGCTACACCTTC. Its translation: CASTGRQPYGYTF. The variable domain in full, with the rest retrieved from reference TRBV19 and TRBJ1-2, is DGGITQSPKYLFRKEGQNVTLSCEQNLNHDAMYWYRQDPGQGLRLIYYSQIVNDFQKGDIAEGYSVSREKKESFPLTVTSAQKNPTAFYLCASTGRQPYGYTFGSGTRLTVV.

This clonotype was detected a few times. The chain combines TRBV7-6 with TRBJ2-2; D is perhaps TRBD1 (6 bases). Deletions cut 2 bases from V and 3 bases from J, with 10 bases between. The germline V gene encodes CDR1 SGHVS and CDR2 FNYEAQ. The CDR3 sequence is 15 residues long. DNA of the CDR3: TGTGCCAGCAGCTTATCAGGGGTTGACACCGGGGAGCTGTTTTTT. Translated, it gives CASSLSGVDTGELFF.

This clonotype was seen a few times. The chain carries TRBV20-1 and TRBJ2-5; D gene uncertain. This CDR3 comprises 14 residues. Germline CDR1 DFQATT, CDR2 SNEGSKA (reference sequence). V was clipped by 6 bases and J by 7 bases, with 21 bases between them. For the CDR3, the DNA is TGCAGTGCCGCTCCAGACTCGGTTCAAAGGACCCAGTACTTC. This encodes CSAAPDSVQRTQYF.

The chain links TRBV12-3 or TRBV12-4 to TRBJ2-1; 13 bases fit TRBD2. With V trimmed by 4 bases and J by 0 bases, 9 bases remained unmatched. The CDR3 spans 19 residues. Here the CDR3 reads CASSSGLAGAQSSYNEQFF. The CDR3 bases are TGTGCCAGCAGTTCCGGACTAGCGGGGGCCCAGAGCTCCTACAATGAGCAGTTCTTC.

The chain joins TRBV28 to TRBJ2-3; 8 bases map to TRBD2. The CDR3 has 14 amino acids. Germline CDR1 is MDHEN and CDR2 is SYDVKM. The J segment lost 2 bases and the V segment lost 7 bases, leaving 5 bases of the junction unmatched. The DNA of the CDR3 is TGTGCCAGCAACCTAGCGGGCTCCACAGATACGCAGTATTTT. This codes for CASNLAGSTDTQYF.

This chain uses TRBV12-3 or TRBV12-4 with TRBJ1-2, with D unclear. Trimming took 3 bases from V and 5 from J, leaving 4 bases between them. The CDR3 covers 11 residues. DNA for the CDR3: TGTGCCAGCAGTTTGGGGTATGGCTACACCTTC. This sequence encodes CASSLGYGYTF.

This chain links TRBV7-9 with TRBJ2-1; TRBD1 agrees at 10 bases. Trimming cost V 6 bases and J 6 bases; bases outside gene matches: 5. Germline CDR1 is SEHNR and CDR2 is FQNEAQ (reference sequence). CDR3 length: 14 amino acids. As DNA, the CDR3 is TGTGCCAGCAGGCGGACAGGGGGTGGCAATGAGCAGTTCTTC. It translates to CASRRTGGGNEQFF.

This clonotype was picked up a small number of times. The V and J genes are TRBV7-2 and TRBJ1-1, with TRBD1 matching over 7 bases. This CDR3 is 16 amino acids long. V shed 5 bases, J shed 7 bases, and the junction held 16 bases outside the gene matches. Germline CDR1 is SGHTA and CDR2 is FQGNSA. For the CDR3, the DNA is TGTGCCAGCAGCCCAGCTGGTTTGACAGGGTTAGTTGAAGCTTTCTTT. It yields the protein CASSPAGLTGLVEAFF.

V gene TRBV5-1 combines with J gene TRBJ1-4; D may be TRBD1 (5 bases). Germline assignment: CDR1 SGHRS and CDR2 YFSETQ. The CDR3 sequence is 15 residues long. V was pared by 1 base and J by 7 bases, with 14 bases between. The CDR3 coding sequence is TGCGCCAGCAGCTTGTTAGGGGAATCGGCTGAAAAACTGTTTTTT. Amino acids: CASSLLGESAEKLFF.